The 32 T cell receptor beta chains reported below all come from one sample, sequenced in a study of cytomegalovirus exposure and HLA in healthy donors. With 60 Vbeta and 13 Jbeta primers, the PCR was carried out. The method was immunoSEQ multiplex PCR; TCRdb's version includes in-frame clones alone and lacks a portion of them. This sample carries about 190,000 clones, roughly four fifths of them seen once, and the ten largest clones take about 2%. The sequencing sample was made of PBMCs. These receptors all come from a woman aged 30 to 39 in good health and CMV-seronegative.

This chain joins TRBV5-1 and TRBJ2-3; TRBD1 agrees at 10 bases. This CDR3 spans 18 amino acids. Losses at the gene ends were 6 bases for V and 2 bases for J; bases not matched to a gene: 15. The germline CDR1 and CDR2 sequences are SGHRS and YFSETQ. The CDR3 sequence: CASKRRAGTGDDTDTQYF. The CDR3 bases are TGCGCCAGCAAAAGAAGAGCCGGGACAGGGGATGACACAGATACGCAGTATTTT.

Only a few counts were recorded for this clone. The chain is built from TRBV11-2 and TRBJ2-5; 11 bases fit TRBD2. V trimming: 1 base; J trimming: 4 bases; junction bases outside the gene matches: 5. CDR1 and CDR2 from the germline V gene are SGHAT and FQNNGV. The CDR3 contains 16 residues. CDR3 in DNA: TGTGCCAGCAGCTTAGGATTAGCGGGAGGGGGAGAGACCCAGTACTTC. It codes for CASSLGLAGGGETQYF.

The chain joins TRBV5-4 to TRBJ1-6; no clear D gene. CDR3 length: 14 residues. Looked up from germline, CDR1 is SGHNT and CDR2 is YYREEE (reference sequence). Trimming shortened V by 3 bases and J by 8 bases, and 12 bases separated the two germline ends. The CDR3 here is CASSSVTGDSPLHF. For the CDR3, the DNA is TGTGCCAGCAGCTCTGTAACGGGAGATTCACCCCTCCACTTT.

The J gene is TRBJ1-1, the V gene TRBV28, with a weak D call TRBD1 (6 bases). Germline CDR1 reads MDHEN; CDR2 reads SYDVKM. The CDR3 consists of 14 residues. The V end lost 6 bases, the J end lost 5 bases, and 16 bases lay between the germline ends. The chain's CDR3 is CASSEQGLGTEAFF. The CDR3 nucleotides are TGTGCCAGCAGCGAACAGGGATTGGGTACTGAAGCTTTCTTT.

The V call is TRBV28, the J call TRBJ2-7; TRBD1 aligns across 8 bases. Germline assignment: CDR1 MDHEN and CDR2 SYDVKM. This CDR3 has 14 amino acids. The ends lost 3 bases at V and 3 bases at J; junction bases unmatched: 4. CDR3 nucleotides: TGTGCCAGCAGTTTCCCGGGGACAGGCTACGAGCAGTACTTC. Translation: CASSFPGTGYEQYF.

The V call is TRBV5-8, the J call TRBJ1-5, with 7 bases lining up with TRBD1. V trimming: 4 bases; J trimming: 7 bases; junction bases outside the gene matches: 5. The CDR3 contains 13 residues. CDR1 and CDR2 from the germline V gene are SGHTS and YDEGEE. CDR3 region: CASSKRQGQPQHF. Written as DNA, the CDR3 is TGTGCCAGCAGCAAAAGACAGGGACAGCCCCAGCATTTT.

J is TRBJ2-1 and V is TRBV7-8, with 10 bases lining up with TRBD2. Per the germline V gene, CDR1 is SGHVS and CDR2 is FQNEAQ. The CDR3 runs 15 residues. J gave up 6 bases and V 8 bases, and 10 bases lay outside the gene matches. CDR3 sequence: CASDQREGKRNEQFF. The CDR3 DNA reads TGTGCCAGCGATCAGCGGGAGGGAAAACGCAATGAGCAGTTCTTC. Complete variable domain (other parts from reference TRBV7-8 and TRBJ2-1): GAGVSQSPRYKVAKRGQDVALRCDPISGHVSLFWYQQALGQGPEFLTYFQNEAQLDKSGLPSDRFFAERPEGSVSTLKIQRTQQEDSAVYLCASDQREGKRNEQFFGPGTRLTVL.

The V gene is TRBV18, the J gene TRBJ2-1; unclear D gene. The germline gives CDR1 KGHSH, CDR2 LQKENI. This CDR3 is built from 16 residues. Trimming left V 0 bases short and J 0 bases short, with 9 bases between. The DNA for the CDR3 is TGTGCCAGCTCACCACCGGGCAGAGACTCCTACAATGAGCAGTTCTTC. It translates to CASSPPGRDSYNEQFF.

The V and J genes are TRBV5-1 and TRBJ1-3, with 8 positions matching TRBD1. The CDR3 has 17 residues. V lost 0 bases, J lost 0 bases, and 5 bases stayed unmatched. The V gene's germline CDR1 is SGHRS and CDR2 YFSETQ. CDR3 sequence: CASSLAPGGLSGNTIYF. CDR3 DNA: TGCGCCAGCAGCTTGGCCCCAGGGGGCCTCTCTGGAAACACCATATATTTT.

The chain joins TRBV25-1 to TRBJ2-3; D not resolved. The CDR3 spans 14 residues. Trimming cost V 3 bases and J 2 bases, with 9 bases left between them. CDR1 MGHDK and CDR2 SYGVNS come from the germline V gene. CDR3: CASSDPTTTDTQYF. The CDR3 DNA is TGTGCCAGCAGTGACCCTACTACCACAGATACGCAGTATTTT.

The chain has TRBV30 and TRBJ2-7, with TRBD2 identical over 8 bases. CDR3 length equals 15 residues. Germline V gives CDR1 GTSNPN, CDR2 SVGIG (reference sequence). V lost 0 bases, J lost 2 bases, and 6 bases stayed unmatched. The CDR3 region has the DNA TGTGCCTGGAGTGTAGTATTAGCGGGACCCTACGAGCAGTACTTC. Translating gives CAWSVVLAGPYEQYF.

The chain recombines TRBV4-3 with TRBJ2-7; possibly TRBD1 for D (5 bases). Trimming took off 0 bases at V and 2 bases at J, with 11 bases between the two ends. This CDR3 region has 15 residues. CDR1 is LGHNA and CDR2 is YSLEER in the germline V gene. The CDR3 region has the DNA TGCGCCAGCAGCCAAGACAGGGAAATCACCTACGAGCAGTACTTC. The encoded protein is CASSQDREITYEQYF.

The chain combines TRBV28 with TRBJ1-1; 9 bases are shared with TRBD1. This CDR3 region has 14 residues. Germline CDR1 and CDR2: MDHEN and SYDVKM. CDR3 residues: CATGRDRVNTEAFF. The CDR3 bases are TGTGCGACAGGACGGGACAGGGTTAACACTGAAGCTTTCTTT.

This chain connects TRBV4-1 to TRBJ2-2, with 10 bases matching TRBD2. J gave up 2 bases and V 0 bases, and 0 bases lay outside the gene matches. Germline lookup yields CDR1 MGHRA and CDR2 YSYEKL. The CDR3 runs 16 residues. CDR3 protein: CASSQELAGNTGELFF. The CDR3, as DNA: TGCGCCAGCAGCCAAGAACTAGCGGGAAACACCGGGGAGCTGTTTTTT.

The chain combines TRBV5-1 with TRBJ2-2, with D tentatively TRBD1 (5 bases). Trimming removed 4 bases from V and 0 bases from J, with 13 bases in between. In germline, CDR1 is SGHRS, CDR2 YFSETQ. The CDR3 is made up of 16 amino acids. The CDR3 DNA follows: TGCGCCAGCAGCCGTAGTGGCAGGGCGAACACCGGGGAGCTGTTTTTT. The encoded protein is CASSRSGRANTGELFF.

This sequence joins TRBV21-1 and TRBJ2-3; whether TRBD1, the table's D call, matches the DNA was not checked. TRBV21-1 is a pseudogene segment. The CDR3 covers 14 residues. The CDR3 sequence: CASSKVTVADTQYF. The CDR3 nucleotides are TGTGCCAGCAGCAAAGTAACAGTTGCAGATACGCAGTATTTT.

V gene TRBV30 combines with J gene TRBJ2-7, with D maybe TRBD2 (7 bases). Between the trimmed V and J ends, which lost 1 base and 2 bases, there was a span of 18 bases. CDR1 is GTSNPN, CDR2 SVGIG, per germline (reference sequence). This CDR3 contains 16 residues. Written as DNA, the CDR3 is TGTGCCTGGAGTGCCACGGGGGGCAACCGACCCTACGAGCAGTACTTC. Translated: CAWSATGGNRPYEQYF.

There are many counts of this clone. The chain recombines TRBV4-3 with TRBJ2-7, with a weak D call TRBD2 (6 bases). The V end was cut by 5 bases, the J end by 4 bases, with 24 bases between. This CDR3 spans 17 amino acids. The germline V gene encodes CDR1 LGHNA and CDR2 YSLEER. CDR3 nucleotides: TGCGCCAGCAGCTACCAATACGGGGGAAATCCCAATTACGAGCAGTACTTC. It specifies CASSYQYGGNPNYEQYF.

The V and J genes are TRBV6-1 and TRBJ2-7; D is possibly TRBD1 (6 bases). Germline V gene lookup returns CDR1 MNHNS and CDR2 SASEGT. This CDR3 is built from 19 residues. Trimming took 3 bases from V and 5 from J, leaving 29 bases between them. CDR3 in amino acids: CASSDLSRDLGAAYNEQYF. The CDR3 DNA sequence: TGTGCCAGCAGTGACCTCTCTAGAGACTTGGGGGCAGCTTATAACGAGCAGTACTTC.

V and J are TRBV13 and TRBJ1-2; 8 bases are a match to TRBD1. The germline gives CDR1 PRHDT, CDR2 FYEKMQ (reference sequence). With V trimmed by 3 bases and J by 7 bases, 13 bases remained unmatched. The CDR3 spans 16 residues. CDR3 DNA sequence: TGTGCCAGCAGCTTGGCCCATGACAGGGGCGCACTTGGCTACACCTTC. Residues: CASSLAHDRGALGYTF.

There are a few counts of this clone. The chain uses TRBV4-2 and TRBJ1-1; 10 bases line up with TRBD1. Looked up from germline, CDR1 is LGHNA and CDR2 is YNFKEQ. The length of the CDR3 is 15 residues. The trim removed 2 bases at V and 3 bases at J, leaving 3 bases unmatched. The CDR3 region is CASSQIDRGHTEAFF. The DNA of the CDR3 is TGTGCCAGCAGCCAAATTGACAGGGGGCACACTGAAGCTTTCTTT.

This clone occurred once. V gene TRBV28 combines with J gene TRBJ1-1; D is unclear. From germline, CDR1 is MDHEN and CDR2 SYDVKM. This CDR3 spans 14 amino acids. V lost 7 bases and J lost 1, with 13 bases in between. The CDR3 DNA reads TGTGCCAGCAAGAGGGAGCATGGGAACACTGAAGCTTTCTTT. Protein: CASKREHGNTEAFF.

The chain joins TRBV15 to TRBJ2-7; 8 nucleotides match TRBD2. The CDR3 sequence is 13 residues long. J lost 4 bases, V lost 2 bases, and 1 base had no gene match. Per germline, CDR1 LNHNV and CDR2 YYDKDF (reference sequence). CDR3 protein: CATSRPGGYEQYF. The CDR3, as DNA: TGTGCCACCAGCAGACCGGGGGGGTACGAGCAGTACTTC.

The gene calls are TRBV28 and TRBJ1-4, with D perhaps TRBD1 (6 bases). V lost 2 bases and J lost 11, with 18 bases in between. The length of the CDR3 is 15 residues. Germline-derived CDR1 and CDR2 are MDHEN and SYDVKM. In DNA form, the CDR3 reads TGTGCCAGCAGTTTAGGGTGGGGGGGCGCAGGGAAACTGTTTTTT. It is translated as CASSLGWGGAGKLFF.

V gene TRBV28 combines with J gene TRBJ2-5, with D perhaps matching TRBD1 (7 bases). The CDR3 is 13 amino acids. Between the trimmed V and J ends, which lost 4 bases and 11 bases, there was a span of 17 bases. Germline CDR1 reads MDHEN; CDR2 reads SYDVKM. In DNA, the CDR3 is TGTGCCAGCAGTTACAGGGGTGCGGAGGGGCAGTACTTC. It translates to CASSYRGAEGQYF.

The chain has TRBV5-1 and TRBJ2-5, with 8 bases identical to TRBD2. The junction had 10 bases not matched to a gene; V was cut back by 4 bases and J by 2 bases. The germline V gene has CDR1 SGHRS and CDR2 YFSETQ. The CDR3 is made up of 16 amino acids. CDR3 sequence: CASSLLAGTTQETQYF. CDR3 sequence (DNA): TGCGCCAGCAGCCTCTTAGCGGGGACGACACAAGAGACCCAGTACTTC.

The CDR3 DNA is TGTGCCAGCAGTGGGACAGACTCATACTACGAGCAGTACTTC. Its protein product is CASSGTDSYYEQYF. The V and J genes are TRBV7-9 and TRBJ2-7; 7 positions agree with TRBD1. Per germline, CDR1 SEHNR and CDR2 FQNEAQ (reference sequence). V trimming: 6 bases; J trimming: 3 bases; junction bases outside the gene matches: 8. There are 14 residues in the CDR3.

This clone has a single count. The conserved phenylalanine or tryptophan is not found at the CDR3 terminus, so this likely reflects a read error. The CDR3 DNA is TGCGCCACCGCGGGGCGTATGGACCTAAGTTATGGCTACACCTCC. Amino acids: CATAGRMDLSYGYTS. The chain employs TRBV10-2 and TRBJ1-2; the D gene is possibly TRBD1 (5 bases). V lost 10 bases, J lost 5 bases, and 23 bases lay in between. The CDR3 covers 15 residues. Germline V gene lookup returns CDR1 WSHSY and CDR2 SAAADI.

This rearrangement joins TRBV5-1 to TRBJ1-3; TRBD1 agrees at 9 bases. The CDR3 contains 19 residues. Germline V CDR1 and CDR2: SGHRS, YFSETQ. Trimming at V came to 1 base and at J to 4 bases, leaving 15 bases not matched to a gene. The CDR3 loop reads CASSLTGTGLLRSGNTIYF. The CDR3 nucleotides read TGCGCCAGCAGCTTGACCGGGACAGGGCTGCTTAGATCAGGAAACACCATATATTTT.

This clone was detected only once. The chain employs TRBV7-2 and TRBJ2-3; TRBD2 might be the D (5 bases). Germline values: CDR1 SGHTA, CDR2 FQGNSA. CDR3 length: 13 residues. The V and J ends lost 3 bases and 11 bases respectively, with 15 bases between them. The DNA for the CDR3 is TGTGCCAGCAGCTTGGCGGCTACCCGGGGGCAGTATTTT. Protein: CASSLAATRGQYF.

This chain joins TRBV5-1 and TRBJ1-1, with D uncertain. The germline gives CDR1 SGHRS, CDR2 YFSETQ. Trimming shortened V by 6 bases and J by 5 bases, and 8 bases separated the two germline ends. This CDR3 is built from 11 residues. Here the CDR3 reads CASMSGTEAFF. The CDR3 DNA sequence: TGCGCCAGCATGTCAGGTACTGAAGCTTTCTTT.

The chain employs TRBV30 and TRBJ1-1; D remains ambiguous. Germline-derived CDR1 and CDR2 are GTSNPN and SVGIG (reference sequence). The CDR3 is 12 residues long. Trimming took off 0 bases at V and 11 bases at J, with 13 bases between the two ends. CDR3 loop: CAWSVSAIEAFF. In DNA, the CDR3 is TGTGCCTGGAGTGTAAGCGCGATAGAGGCTTTCTTT.